The present T cell receptor (beta chain) was sequenced within a study of identical twins. Whole-study findings and limits: Insertions ran lower in abundant cord blood beta clonotypes, though not in memory repertoires. Conclusions came from cross-sectional statistical analysis, not from following the same donors. The authors noted that invariant MAIT and iNKT cells could partly confound zero-insertion analyses. Surplus twin overlap in beta out-of-frame sequences was less pronounced.

V dropped 1 base and J dropped 0 bases, with 8 bases sitting between them. This CDR3 contains 15 residues. Germline V gene data show CDR1 as MNHEY and CDR2 as SVGAGI. This clonotype has a count of ten or more. Its target is unknown. TCRdb reanalysed the 5' RACE reads using MiXCR and keeps one entry per CDR3 protein. The data show approximately 600,000 distinct CDR3 sequences, roughly 9.5% seen once. Separately, the same data were catalogued under a study of yellow fever vaccine responses in identical twins.

The chain recombines TRBV6-5 with TRBJ2-3; unclear D gene. The TCR originated in a woman younger than 35 in good health. The sample consisted of PBMCs. Here the CDR3 reads CASSYFVGSTDTQYF. The CDR3 DNA is TGTGCCAGCAGTTACTTTGTGGGCAGCACAGATACGCAGTATTTT.